One and the same sample provided the 29 T cell receptor beta chains below, sequenced in a study of human CD8 memory T cell subsets (dated by TCRdb to 2020 to 2022). The sequencing machine was a NextSeq 550. A Human TCR Profiling Kit was used to prepare UMI-labeled 5' RACE TCRbeta libraries. TCRdb reprocessed the reads and lists each CDR3 protein sequence as a single entry, with no DNA. The sample's table covers under 6,500 distinct CDR3 sequences. Roughly a third of the sample lies in the top ten. Sequencing input: CD8+ effector memory T cells (TEM) sorted from PBMCs. This specimen's cell subset or site label, per the study, means: effector memory CD8 T cells, CCR7- CD45RO+ CD95+. The receptors derive from a human donor in good health.

The J gene is TRBJ2-7, the V gene TRBV28; TCRdb's D call of TRBD1 is untestable without DNA. The CDR3 runs 15 residues. In germline, CDR1 is MDHEN, CDR2 SYDVKM. Here the CDR3 reads CASRPPGSLAYEQYF.

The chain uses TRBV7-9 and TRBJ2-2; TCRdb's D call, TRBD2, is unchecked because there is no DNA. Germline V gene data show CDR1 as SEHNR and CDR2 as FQNEAQ (reference sequence). CDR3 size: 23 residues. This CDR3 reads CASRPAGTQKSHQTSGLPGELFF.

The chain links TRBV27 to TRBJ1-2; TCRdb returns TRBD1, unconfirmable since there is no DNA. The length of the CDR3 is 15 residues. Per the germline V gene, CDR1 is MNHEY and CDR2 is SMNVEV (reference sequence). This CDR3 is CASSFSRDRLVGYTF.

The rearrangement uses TRBV7-9 and TRBJ2-1. Looked up from germline, CDR1 is SEHNR and CDR2 is FQNEAQ (reference sequence). The CDR3 is 16 amino acids. The CDR3: CASSFPGDGSYNEQFF.

The V call is TRBV4-3, the J call TRBJ2-7; TCRdb proposes TRBD1, but this gene call is untestable without DNA. The germline V gene has CDR1 LGHNA and CDR2 YSLEER. This CDR3 has 15 residues. CDR3 region: CASSHGLTGNYEQYF.

This chain connects TRBV7-3 to TRBJ2-1. Germline V gene lookup returns CDR1 SGHTA and CDR2 FQGTGA. This CDR3 is built from 13 residues. Here the CDR3 reads CASSLGGFDEQFF.

The CDR3 is CASRHGGQGRYTGELFF. The rearrangement links TRBV12-3 or TRBV12-4 to TRBJ2-2; the D call of TRBD2 rests on TCRdb alone, since no DNA is present to check it. The CDR3 loop spans 17 amino acids.

The genes are TRBV21-1 and TRBJ2-3; the D call from TCRdb, TRBD1, cannot be confirmed without DNA. TRBV21-1 is a pseudogene locus. The CDR3 spans 18 residues. CDR3 loop: CASSMGQDWARSQDTQYF.

This chain links TRBV29-1 with TRBJ2-4; TCRdb proposes TRBD1, but this gene call is untestable without DNA. In germline, CDR1 is SQVTM, CDR2 ANQGSEA. This CDR3 comprises 16 residues. The CDR3 protein is CSTHNVGGLAKNIQYF. The complete variable domain, with remaining parts taken from reference TRBV29-1 and TRBJ2-4, reads SAVISQKPSRDICQRGTSLTIQCQVDSQVTMMFWYRQQPGQSLTLIATANQGSEATYESGFVIDKFPISRPNLTFSTLTVSNMSPEDSSIYLCSTHNVGGLAKNIQYFGAGTRLSVL.

The chain couples TRBV18 to TRBJ1-4; TCRdb's assignment of TRBD1 cannot be checked, as there is no DNA. Germline V gene lookup returns CDR1 KGHSH and CDR2 LQKENI. CDR3 length: 17 amino acids. CDR3 loop: CASSPRILTGRAEKLFF. Combining the CDR3 with reference TRBV18 and TRBJ1-4 gives the whole variable domain NAGVMQNPRHLVRRRGQEARLRCSPMKGHSHVYWYRQLPEEGLKFMVYLQKENIIDESGMPKERFSAEFPKEGPSILRIQQVVRGDSAAYFCASSPRILTGRAEKLFFGSGTQLSVL.

This sequence joins TRBV28 and TRBJ1-2. Germline CDR1 MDHEN, CDR2 SYDVKM. CDR3 size: 13 residues. The CDR3 sequence is CASTPDRSYGYTF.

This chain joins TRBV10-3 and TRBJ2-7; without DNA, the TCRdb call of TRBD1 cannot be checked. In germline, CDR1 is ENHRY, CDR2 SYGVKD. The CDR3 contains 16 residues. CDR3 loop: CAISESSRTGFNEQYF.

The chain is built from TRBV28 and TRBJ2-7; TCRdb designates TRBD2, a call that cannot be tested without DNA. Germline V lookup: CDR1 MDHEN, CDR2 SYDVKM. This CDR3 contains 16 residues. This chain's CDR3 is CASSLGASGISYEQYF.

The chain recombines TRBV11-2 with TRBJ1-2. Germline V CDR1 and CDR2: SGHAT, FQNNGV. The CDR3 consists of 16 residues. CDR3: CASSLEYGIANYGYTF.

The V call is TRBV7-8, the J call TRBJ2-5; TCRdb's D gene call, TRBD1, goes unchecked for lack of DNA. CDR1 and CDR2 from the germline V gene are SGHVS and FQNEAQ. The CDR3 has 16 amino acids. Here the CDR3 reads CASSLGDRPYQETQYF.

This chain links TRBV28 with TRBJ2-1; checking the TCRdb D call of TRBD1 is not possible without DNA. Germline CDR1 reads MDHEN; CDR2 reads SYDVKM. This CDR3 is built from 17 residues. This chain's CDR3 is CASSPLGQTDSYNEQFF.

The genes are TRBV5-4 and TRBJ2-7; TCRdb selects TRBD1, and the lack of DNA leaves this call unchecked. The CDR3 loop spans 12 amino acids. CDR1 is SGHNT, CDR2 YYREEE, per germline (reference sequence). The CDR3 protein is CASSWTDGVEYF.

In terms of frequency, this clonotype is medium-sized (0.01 to 0.1%). V gene TRBV4-2 combines with J gene TRBJ2-6. The CDR3 runs 16 residues. Per germline, CDR1 LGHNA and CDR2 YNFKEQ. CDR3 region: CASSQDSGTGANVLTF.

Frequency places this clonotype as medium-sized. The gene calls are TRBV12-3 or TRBV12-4 and TRBJ1-5; lacking DNA, the TRBD1 call made by TCRdb goes unchecked. The CDR3 totals 15 residues. The CDR3 loop reads CASRSSDRLNQPQHF.

The CDR3 sequence is CASSLGRGSYEQYF. The V call is TRBV11-2, the J call TRBJ2-7; TCRdb returns TRBD1, unconfirmable since there is no DNA. CDR1 SGHAT and CDR2 FQNNGV come from the germline V gene. This CDR3 has 14 amino acids. The entire variable domain, with the rest obtained from reference TRBV11-2 and TRBJ2-7, is as follows: EAGVAQSPRYKIIEKRQSVAFWCNPISGHATLYWYQQILGQGPKLLIQFQNNGVVDDSQLPKDRFSAERLKGVDSTLKIQPAKLEDSAVYLCASSLGRGSYEQYFGPGTRLTVT.

V is TRBV7-2 and J is TRBJ2-1; TCRdb's D call of TRBD2 is untestable without DNA. In germline, CDR1 is SGHTA, CDR2 FQGNSA. The CDR3 is made up of 15 amino acids. The CDR3 sequence: CASTPRADAYNEQFF. The whole variable domain, remainder taken from reference TRBV7-2 and TRBJ2-1, is GAGVSQSPSNKVTEKGKDVELRCDPISGHTALYWYRQSLGQGLEFLIYFQGNSAPDKSGLPSDRFSAERTGGSVSTLTIQRTQQEDSAVYLCASTPRADAYNEQFFGPGTRLTVL.

The CDR3 spells CASSYEAGGEVNEQFF. V gene TRBV6-2 or TRBV6-3 combines with J gene TRBJ2-1; the TCRdb call, TRBD1, lacks DNA for checking. Germline V gene sequence: CDR1 MNHEY, CDR2 SVGEGT. CDR3 length: 16 residues.

The J gene is TRBJ2-7, the V gene TRBV27; TCRdb picks TRBD1, but there is no DNA to check that call. This CDR3 is 12 amino acids long. Germline loops: CDR1 MNHEY, CDR2 SMNVEV (reference sequence). CDR3: CASGQGVYEQYF.

This clonotype registers large by frequency. The chain carries TRBV6-2 or TRBV6-3 and TRBJ2-7. There are 14 residues in the CDR3. Per germline, CDR1 MNHEY and CDR2 SVGEGT. CDR3 protein: CASSRDTSSYEQYF.

The rearrangement joins TRBV24-1 to TRBJ2-1; as DNA is missing, the TRBD1 call by TCRdb cannot be tested. Germline V gene data show CDR1 as KGHDR and CDR2 as SFDVKD. This CDR3 is 16 amino acids long. CDR3 in amino acids: CATSDPRQGTQGEQFF.

The rearrangement uses TRBV28 and TRBJ2-7; the D gene TCRdb calls, TRBD1, cannot be checked with no DNA. This CDR3 contains 15 residues. Germline loops: CDR1 MDHEN, CDR2 SYDVKM. CDR3: CASSPTGGWTYEQYF.

This clonotype registers medium-sized by frequency. The chain combines TRBV7-6 with TRBJ2-5; TCRdb's D call, TRBD1, is unchecked because there is no DNA. Germline CDR1 and CDR2: SGHVS and FNYEAQ. The CDR3 spans 13 residues. The CDR3 here is CASSFRGLETQYF.

The rearrangement links TRBV7-3 to TRBJ2-5; TCRdb gives TRBD1 as the D gene, but with no DNA this cannot be confirmed. The CDR3 consists of 15 residues. Germline CDR1 and CDR2: SGHTA and FQGTGA. The CDR3 region is CASSRTPGTGETQYF.

This chain joins TRBV21-1 and TRBJ2-5; no DNA is available, so the TRBD2 call from TCRdb remains unchecked. TRBV21-1 is labeled a pseudogene. The CDR3 runs 12 residues. The CDR3 is CASTHREETQYF.